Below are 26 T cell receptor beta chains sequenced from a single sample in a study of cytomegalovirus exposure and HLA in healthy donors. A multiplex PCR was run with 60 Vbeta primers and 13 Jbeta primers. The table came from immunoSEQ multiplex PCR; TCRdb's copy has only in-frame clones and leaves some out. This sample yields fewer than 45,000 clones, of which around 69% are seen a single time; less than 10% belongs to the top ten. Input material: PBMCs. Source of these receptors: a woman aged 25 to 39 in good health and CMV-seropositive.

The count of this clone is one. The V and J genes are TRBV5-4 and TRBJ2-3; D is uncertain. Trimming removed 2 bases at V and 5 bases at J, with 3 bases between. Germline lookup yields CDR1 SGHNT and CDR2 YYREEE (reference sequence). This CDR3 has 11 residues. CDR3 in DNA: TGTGCCAGCAGCTTTCAAGATACGCAGTATTTT. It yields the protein CASSFQDTQYF.

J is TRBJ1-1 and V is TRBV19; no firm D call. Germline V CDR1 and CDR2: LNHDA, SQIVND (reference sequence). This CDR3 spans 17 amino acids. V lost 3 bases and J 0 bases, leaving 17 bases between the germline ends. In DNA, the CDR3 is TGTGCCAGTAGTATTCGGCCGACTCCCTTCATGAACACTGAAGCTTTCTTT. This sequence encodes CASSIRPTPFMNTEAFF.

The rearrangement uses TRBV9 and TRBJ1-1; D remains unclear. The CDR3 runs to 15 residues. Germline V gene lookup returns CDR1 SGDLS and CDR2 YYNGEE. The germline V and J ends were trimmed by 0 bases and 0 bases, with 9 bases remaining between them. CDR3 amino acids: CASSVGGGLNTEAFF. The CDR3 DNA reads TGTGCCAGCAGCGTAGGAGGCGGTTTGAACACTGAAGCTTTCTTT.

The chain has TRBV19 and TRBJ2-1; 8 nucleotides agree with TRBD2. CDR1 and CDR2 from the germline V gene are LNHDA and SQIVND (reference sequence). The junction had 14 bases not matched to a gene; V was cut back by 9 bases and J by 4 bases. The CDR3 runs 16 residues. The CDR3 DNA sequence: TGTGCCAGCCACCCAGCGGGGGCTAGCGGTTACAATGAGCAGTTCTTC. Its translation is CASHPAGASGYNEQFF.

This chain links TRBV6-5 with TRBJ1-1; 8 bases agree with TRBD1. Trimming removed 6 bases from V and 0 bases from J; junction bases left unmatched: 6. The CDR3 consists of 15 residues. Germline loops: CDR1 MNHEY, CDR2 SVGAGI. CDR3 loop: CASSPDRAMNTEAFF. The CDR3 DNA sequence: TGTGCCAGCAGCCCGGACAGGGCGATGAACACTGAAGCTTTCTTT.

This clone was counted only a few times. CDR3 bases: TGTGCCAGCAGAGCCGGACTAGCGGGGGTAGGCGAGCAGTACTTC. This sequence encodes CASRAGLAGVGEQYF. This chain connects TRBV6-1 to TRBJ2-7; 13 nucleotides agree with TRBD2. This CDR3 contains 15 residues. V trimming: 6 bases; J trimming: 6 bases; junction bases outside the gene matches: 8. CDR1 is MNHNS, CDR2 SASEGT, per germline.

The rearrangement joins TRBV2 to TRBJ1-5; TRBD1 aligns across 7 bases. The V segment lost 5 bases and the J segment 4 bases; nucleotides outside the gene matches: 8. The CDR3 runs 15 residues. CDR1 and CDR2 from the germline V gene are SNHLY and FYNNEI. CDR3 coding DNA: TGTGCCAGCAGTTCAGAGGGGGCTGTGAATCAGCCCCAGCATTTT. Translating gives CASSSEGAVNQPQHF.

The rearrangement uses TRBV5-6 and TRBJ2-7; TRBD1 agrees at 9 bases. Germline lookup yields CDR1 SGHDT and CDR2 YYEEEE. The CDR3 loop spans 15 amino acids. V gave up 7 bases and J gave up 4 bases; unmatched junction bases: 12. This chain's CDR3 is CASGPWTGAGYEQYF. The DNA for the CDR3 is TGTGCCAGCGGGCCATGGACAGGGGCTGGGTACGAGCAGTACTTC.

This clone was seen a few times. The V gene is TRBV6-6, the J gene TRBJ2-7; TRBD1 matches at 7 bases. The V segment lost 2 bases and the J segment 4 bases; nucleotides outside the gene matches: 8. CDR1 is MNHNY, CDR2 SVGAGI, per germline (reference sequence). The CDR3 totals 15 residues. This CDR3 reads CASSYTQTGVYEQYF. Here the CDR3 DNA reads TGTGCCAGCAGTTACACACAAACAGGGGTTTACGAGCAGTACTTC.

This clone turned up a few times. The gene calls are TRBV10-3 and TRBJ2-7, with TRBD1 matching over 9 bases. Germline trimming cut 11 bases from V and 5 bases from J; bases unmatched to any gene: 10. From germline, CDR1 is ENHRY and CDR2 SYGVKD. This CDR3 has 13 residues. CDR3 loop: CAHRGQGINEQYF. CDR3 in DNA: TGTGCCCACCGGGGACAGGGAATTAACGAGCAGTACTTC.

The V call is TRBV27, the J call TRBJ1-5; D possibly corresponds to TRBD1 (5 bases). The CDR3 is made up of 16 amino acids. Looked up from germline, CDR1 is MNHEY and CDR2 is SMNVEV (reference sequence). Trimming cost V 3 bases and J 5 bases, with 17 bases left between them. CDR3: CASSLNGGVPHQPQHF. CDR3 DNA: TGTGCCAGCAGTTTGAATGGAGGGGTCCCCCATCAGCCCCAGCATTTT.

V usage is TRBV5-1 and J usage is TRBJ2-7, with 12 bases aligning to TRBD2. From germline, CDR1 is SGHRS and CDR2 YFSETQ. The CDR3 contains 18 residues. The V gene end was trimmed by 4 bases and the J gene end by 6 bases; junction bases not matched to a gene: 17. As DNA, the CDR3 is TGCGCCAGCAGCCCGGGGTGGACTAGCGGGAAAGAGGGGGGCGAGCAGTACTTC. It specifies CASSPGWTSGKEGGEQYF. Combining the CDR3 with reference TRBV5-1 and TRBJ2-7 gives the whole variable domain KAGVTQTPRYLIKTRGQQVTLSCSPISGHRSVSWYQQTPGQGLQFLFEYFSETQRNKGNFPGRFSGRQFSNSRSEMNVSTLELGDSALYLCASSPGWTSGKEGGEQYFGPGTRLTVT.

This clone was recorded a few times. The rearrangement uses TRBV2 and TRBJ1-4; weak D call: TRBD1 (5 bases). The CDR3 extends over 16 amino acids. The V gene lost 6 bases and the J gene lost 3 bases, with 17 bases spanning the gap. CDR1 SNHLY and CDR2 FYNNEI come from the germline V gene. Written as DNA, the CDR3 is TGTGCCAGCAGCGCTGGACACTCCTCGGCTAATGAAAAACTGTTTTTT. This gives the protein CASSAGHSSANEKLFF.

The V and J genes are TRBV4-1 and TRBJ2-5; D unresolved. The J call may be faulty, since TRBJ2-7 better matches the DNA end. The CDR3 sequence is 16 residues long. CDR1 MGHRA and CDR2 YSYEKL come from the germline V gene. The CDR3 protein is CASSQTPDVRNYEQYF. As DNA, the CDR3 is TGCGCCAGCAGCCAAACCCCCGATGTGAGAAACTACGAGCAGTACTTC.

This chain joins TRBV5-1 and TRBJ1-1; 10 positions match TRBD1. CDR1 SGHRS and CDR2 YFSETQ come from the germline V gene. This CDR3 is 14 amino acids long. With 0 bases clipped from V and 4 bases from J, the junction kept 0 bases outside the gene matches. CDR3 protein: CASSLGTGGTEAFF. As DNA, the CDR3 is TGCGCCAGCAGCTTGGGGACAGGGGGCACTGAAGCTTTCTTT.

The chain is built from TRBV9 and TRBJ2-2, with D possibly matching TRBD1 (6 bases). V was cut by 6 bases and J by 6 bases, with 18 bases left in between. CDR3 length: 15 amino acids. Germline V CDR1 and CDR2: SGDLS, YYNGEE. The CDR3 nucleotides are TGTGCCAGCACCCCGGGGACCTCAGGGGCCGGGGAGCTGTTTTTT. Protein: CASTPGTSGAGELFF. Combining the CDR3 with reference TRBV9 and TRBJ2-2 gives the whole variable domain DSGVTQTPKHLITATGQRVTLRCSPRSGDLSVYWYQQSLDQGLQFLIQYYNGEERAKGNILERFSAQQFPDLHSELNLSSLELGDSALYFCASTPGTSGAGELFFGEGSRLTVL.

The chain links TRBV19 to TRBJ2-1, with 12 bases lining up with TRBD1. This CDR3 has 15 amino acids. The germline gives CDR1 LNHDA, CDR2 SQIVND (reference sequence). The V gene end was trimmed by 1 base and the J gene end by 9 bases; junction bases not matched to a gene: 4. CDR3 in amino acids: CASSIGGTGGIEQFF. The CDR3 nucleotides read TGTGCCAGTAGTATAGGTGGGACAGGGGGCATTGAGCAGTTCTTC.

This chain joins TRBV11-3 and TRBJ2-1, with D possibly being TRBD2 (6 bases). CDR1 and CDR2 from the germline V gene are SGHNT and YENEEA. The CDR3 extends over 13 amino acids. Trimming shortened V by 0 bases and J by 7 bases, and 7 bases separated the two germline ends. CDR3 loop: CASSLEGGNEQFF. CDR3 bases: TGTGCCAGCAGCTTAGAGGGGGGTAATGAGCAGTTCTTC.

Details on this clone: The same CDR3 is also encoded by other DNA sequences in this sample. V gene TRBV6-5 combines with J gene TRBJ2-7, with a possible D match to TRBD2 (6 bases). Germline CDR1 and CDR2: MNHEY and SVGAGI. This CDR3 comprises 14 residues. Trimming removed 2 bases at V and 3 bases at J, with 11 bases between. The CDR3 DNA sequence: TGTGCCAGCAGTTACGGGGGAGGAGGCTACGAGCAGTACTTC. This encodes CASSYGGGGYEQYF.

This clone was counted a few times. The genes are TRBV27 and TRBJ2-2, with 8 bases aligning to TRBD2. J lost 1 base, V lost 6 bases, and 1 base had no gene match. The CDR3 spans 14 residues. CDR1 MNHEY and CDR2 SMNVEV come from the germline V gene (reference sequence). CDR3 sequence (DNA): TGTGCCAGCAGACTAGCGGAGAACACCGGGGAGCTGTTTTTT. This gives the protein CASRLAENTGELFF.

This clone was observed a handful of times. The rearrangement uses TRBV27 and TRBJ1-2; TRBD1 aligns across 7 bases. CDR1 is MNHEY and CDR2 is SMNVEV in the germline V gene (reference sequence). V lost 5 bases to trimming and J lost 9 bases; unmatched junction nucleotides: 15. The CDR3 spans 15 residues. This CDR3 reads CASSPRQGGVGRYTF. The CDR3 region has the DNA TGTGCCAGCAGTCCTCGACAGGGTGGAGTTGGTCGCTACACCTTC.

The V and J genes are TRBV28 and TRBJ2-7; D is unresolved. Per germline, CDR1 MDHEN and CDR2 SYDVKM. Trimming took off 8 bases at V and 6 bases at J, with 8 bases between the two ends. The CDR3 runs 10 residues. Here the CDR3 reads CASSSLEQYF. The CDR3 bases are TGTGCCAGCTCCTCCCTCGAGCAGTACTTC. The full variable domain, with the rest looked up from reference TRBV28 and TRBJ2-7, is DVKVTQSSRYLVKRTGEKVFLECVQDMDHENMFWYRQDPGLGLRLIYFSYDVKMKEKGDIPEGYSVSREKKERFSLILESASTNQTSMYLCASSSLEQYFGPGTRLTVT.

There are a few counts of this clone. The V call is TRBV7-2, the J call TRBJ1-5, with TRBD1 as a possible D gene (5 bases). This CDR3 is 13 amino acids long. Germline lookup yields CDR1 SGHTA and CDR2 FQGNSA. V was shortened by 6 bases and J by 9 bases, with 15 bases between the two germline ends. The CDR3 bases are TGTGCCAGCAGTTCCTCGGGGGGAGGGCCCCAGCATTTT. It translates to CASSSSGGGPQHF.

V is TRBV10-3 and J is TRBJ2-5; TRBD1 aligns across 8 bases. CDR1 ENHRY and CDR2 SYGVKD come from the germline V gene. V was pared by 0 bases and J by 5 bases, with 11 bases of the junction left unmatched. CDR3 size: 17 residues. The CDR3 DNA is TGTGCCATCAGTGAGTCGACCGGCCAGGGGGCCTGGGAGACCCAGTACTTC. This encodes CAISESTGQGAWETQYF.

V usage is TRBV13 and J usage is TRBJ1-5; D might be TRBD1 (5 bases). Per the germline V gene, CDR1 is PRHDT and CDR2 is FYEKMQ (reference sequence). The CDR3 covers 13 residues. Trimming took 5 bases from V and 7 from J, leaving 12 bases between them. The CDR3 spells CASSTQVGQPQHF. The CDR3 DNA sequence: TGTGCCAGCAGCACACAGGTTGGACAGCCCCAGCATTTT. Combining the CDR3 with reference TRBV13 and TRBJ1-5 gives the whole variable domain AAGVIQSPRHLIKEKRETATLKCYPIPRHDTVYWYQQGPGQDPQFLISFYEKMQSDKGSIPDRFSAQQFSDYHSELNMSSLELGDSALYFCASSTQVGQPQHFGDGTRLSIL.

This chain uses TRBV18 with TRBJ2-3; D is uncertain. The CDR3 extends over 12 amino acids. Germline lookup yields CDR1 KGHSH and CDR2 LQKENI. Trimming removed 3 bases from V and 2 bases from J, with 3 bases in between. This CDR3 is CASSPATDTQYF. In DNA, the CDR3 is TGTGCCAGCTCACCGGCCACAGATACGCAGTATTTT. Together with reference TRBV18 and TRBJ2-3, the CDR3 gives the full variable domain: NAGVMQNPRHLVRRRGQEARLRCSPMKGHSHVYWYRQLPEEGLKFMVYLQKENIIDESGMPKERFSAEFPKEGPSILRIQQVVRGDSAAYFCASSPATDTQYFGPGTRLTVL.